This section outlines one T cell receptor (beta chain) sequence together with its context. The data derive from a study of blood T cell repertoires in COVID-19. Study-level information: COVID-19 samples, acute and convalescent, were from the United States, Italy and Spain. In each case, the material was cDNA or gDNA derived from T cells, B-cell-depleted T cells, or PBMCs.

Trimming removed 0 bases at V and 5 bases at J, with 10 bases between. Germline-derived CDR1 and CDR2 are LGHNT and FRNRAP. This CDR3 has 15 amino acids. The assay was immunoSEQ multiplex PCR, and TCRdb's table has in-frame clones only and misses some. The sample includes 200,000 to 250,000 clones, about 86% seen only once; the top ten take roughly 1.5%. The chain has TRBV12-5 and TRBJ2-2; tentatively, D is TRBD1 (6 bases). Material: peripheral blood. This sequence was found in a man younger than 35 with active or convalescent COVID-19. The CDR3 here is CASGLVGAGTGELFF. CDR3 nucleotides: TGTGCTAGTGGTTTGGTGGGGGCGGGTACCGGGGAGCTGTTTTTT.